The 30 T cell receptor beta chains below come from one sample, sequenced in a study of T cell clonality in common variable immunodeficiency (dated by TCRdb to the mid-2010s). Library preparation employed the immunoSEQ multiplex PCR assay. TCRdb re-hosts the immuneACCESS table, in-frame sequences only. Its copies lack some clones; in the studies checked, an unresolved V gene accounts for under half of them, and the cause for the rest is not known. The table shows approximately 44,000 clones here, with no singletons. The ten largest make up under 11% of the sample. The specimen sequenced was peripheral blood mononuclear cells. These receptors were obtained from a person aged 18 to 75 in good health.

Ten or more counts support this clone. Read data end 3 residues before the CDR3 end; the end is taken from the germline J gene. The J gene is TRBJ2-1, the V gene TRBV7-2; 9 positions agree with TRBD1. CDR3 length: 14 residues. Germline V gives CDR1 SGHTA, CDR2 FQGNSA. The ends lost 5 bases at V and 9 bases at J; junction bases unmatched: 8. CDR3 DNA (partial): TGTGCCAGCAGCACCCGACAGGGGGGAGGTGAG. This codes for CASSTRQGGGE. The full CDR3 is CASSTRQGGGEQFF. The full variable domain, with the rest looked up from reference TRBV7-2 and TRBJ2-1, is GAGVSQSPSNKVTEKGKDVELRCDPISGHTALYWYRQSLGQGLEFLIYFQGNSAPDKSGLPSDRFSAERTGGSVSTLTIQRTQQEDSAVYLCASSTRQGGGEQFFGPGTRLTVL.

This clone was seen at least ten times. From the germline J gene comes the end of the CDR3, since the read stops 3 residues before it. The chain uses TRBV13 and TRBJ1-1; 7 nucleotides align to TRBD1. V was pared by 4 bases and J by 1 base, with 6 bases of the junction left unmatched. The germline V gene encodes CDR1 PRHDT and CDR2 FYEKMQ (reference sequence). CDR3 length equals 15 residues. CDR3 residues: CASSSLRQGNTEAFF. The DNA read from the CDR3 is TGTGCCAGCAGCTCCCTAAGACAGGGGAACACTGAA.

Regarding this clone: The read gets to within 3 residues of the CDR3 end, and the germline J gene fills in the rest. This rearrangement joins TRBV19 to TRBJ2-1, with 8 bases lining up with TRBD2. In germline, CDR1 is LNHDA, CDR2 SQIVND (reference sequence). The CDR3 spans 12 residues. V lost 9 bases and J lost 2; bases outside the gene matches: 0. The CDR3 sequence is CASGGAYNEQFF. The covered CDR3 bases are TGTGCCAGCGGGGGGGCCTACAATGAG. Drawing the rest from reference TRBV19 and TRBJ2-1, the complete variable domain is DGGITQSPKYLFRKEGQNVTLSCEQNLNHDAMYWYRQDPGQGLRLIYYSQIVNDFQKGDIAEGYSVSREKKESFPLTVTSAQKNPTAFYLCASGGAYNEQFFGPGTRLTVL.

In its sample, this clone was seen many times. A much larger clonotype is one base distant, so this may be a read error. The read stops 3 residues short of the end of the CDR3; the missing end is completed from the germline J gene. V gene TRBV11-2 combines with J gene TRBJ1-2; the match to TRBD1 covers 7 bases. The CDR3 covers 12 residues. Germline V gene lookup returns CDR1 SGHAT and CDR2 FQNNGV. Trimming removed 5 bases from V and 4 bases from J; junction bases left unmatched: 1. The CDR3 bases that were read are TGTGCCAGCAGCGACAGGGTCTATGGC. The encoded protein is CASSDRVYG. The entire CDR3 sequence reads CASSDRVYGYTF.

This clone was observed at least ten times. This chain's CDR3 is CASSQNRGIQANTEAFF. The CDR3 DNA, read in part, is TGTGCCAGCTCACAAAACCGGGGGATACAGGCCAACACTGAA. V usage is TRBV18 and J usage is TRBJ1-1, with a tentative D call TRBD1 (5 bases). The read comes to an end 3 residues before the CDR3 does, leaving the germline J gene to fill in the end. This CDR3 has 17 amino acids. The germline CDR1 and CDR2 sequences are KGHSH and LQKENI. Trimming left V 4 bases short and J 2 bases short, with 20 bases between.

Notes on this clone: The DNA ends 3 residues before the CDR3 does, and the rest of the CDR3 is filled in from the germline J gene. This chain connects TRBV7-3 to TRBJ2-7; TRBD2 aligns across 7 bases. Germline values: CDR1 SGHTA, CDR2 FQGTGA. The CDR3 runs to 14 residues. J was trimmed by 5 bases and V by 2 bases; bases with no gene match: 6. CDR3 DNA, as far as it was read: TGTGCCAGCAGCTTAGGTGGGAGCGGGAACGAG. Its protein is CASSLGGSGNE. The full CDR3 reads CASSLGGSGNEQYF.

There are many counts of this clone. The read ends 3 residues before the CDR3 terminus; that terminus is restored from the germline J gene. V usage is TRBV6-2 or TRBV6-3 and J usage is TRBJ1-2; D is undetermined. The germline V gene encodes CDR1 MNHEY and CDR2 SVGEGT. This CDR3 contains 12 residues. The CDR3 sequence is CASSYSTGGYTF. The CDR3 bases that were read are TGTGCCAGCAGTTACTCGACGGGGGGC.

This clone occurred many times. The read ends 3 residues before the CDR3 terminus; that terminus is restored from the germline J gene. The chain recombines TRBV6-1 with TRBJ2-5; TRBD2 agrees at 8 bases. Germline CDR1 and CDR2: MNHNS and SASEGT. V gave up 4 bases and J gave up 5 bases; unmatched junction bases: 9. The CDR3 sequence is 15 residues long. Here the CDR3 reads CASSAIGLAMETQYF. The CDR3 bases that were read are TGTGCCAGCAGTGCGATCGGACTAGCTATGGAGACC.

This clone was counted many times. From the germline J gene comes the end of the CDR3, since the read stops 3 residues before it. V is TRBV2 and J is TRBJ1-1; D unresolved. The V end was cut by 5 bases, the J end by 4 bases, with 11 bases between. Germline CDR1 reads SNHLY; CDR2 reads FYNNEI. This CDR3 region has 13 residues. Partial CDR3 DNA: TGTGCCAGCAGTAAGGGTGTTGGCACTGAA. Translated, it gives CASSKGVGTE. The whole CDR3 reads CASSKGVGTEAFF.

This clone was seen ten or more times. The read finishes 3 residues shy of the CDR3 end, and the germline J gene is used to complete it. V gene TRBV5-1 combines with J gene TRBJ1-2, with 7 bases fitting TRBD1. CDR1 is SGHRS, CDR2 YFSETQ, per germline. V was pared by 4 bases and J by 1 base, with 7 bases of the junction left unmatched. This CDR3 has 15 amino acids. The sequenced part of the CDR3 DNA is TGCGCCAGCAGCGCTGGACAGGCTTTTAACTATGGC. Its translation: CASSAGQAFNYG. The whole CDR3 sequence is CASSAGQAFNYGYTF.

In its sample, this clone was seen many times. The missing CDR3 end, 3 residues past where the read stops, is filled in from the germline J gene. The chain combines TRBV4-2 with TRBJ1-6; D gene unclear. The CDR3 is 16 residues long. V gave up 0 bases and J gave up 0 bases, with 6 bases separating them. From germline, CDR1 is LGHNA and CDR2 YNFKEQ. CDR3 amino acids: CASSQDSSSYNSPLHF. CDR3 DNA (partial): TGTGCCAGCAGCCAAGATTCCAGCTCCTATAATTCACCC.

This clone was counted ten times or more. With the read ending 3 residues before the CDR3 end, the germline J gene is used to fill in that end. This chain links TRBV5-4 with TRBJ1-4; 8 bases align to TRBD1. Germline CDR1 is SGHNT and CDR2 is YYREEE (reference sequence). V lost 4 bases to trimming and J lost 8 bases; unmatched junction nucleotides: 10. This CDR3 is 15 amino acids long. Here the CDR3 reads CASSSGQGGLEKLFF. The CDR3 DNA, read in part, is TGTGCCAGCAGCAGCGGACAGGGAGGGTTAGAAAAA.

This clone appeared many times. The observed sequence ends 3 residues before the CDR3 terminus, with the missing tail filled in from the germline J gene. V and J are TRBV6-1 and TRBJ2-3, with D possibly TRBD2 on 5 matching bases. V lost 4 bases and J 5 bases, leaving 10 bases between the germline ends. The germline V gene has CDR1 MNHNS and CDR2 SASEGT. The length of the CDR3 is 13 residues. CDR3: CASSAGEGDTQYF. CDR3 DNA (partial): TGTGCCAGCAGTGCCGGGGAAGGAGATACG.

This clone was observed many times. From the germline J gene comes the end of the CDR3, since the read stops 3 residues before it. The V call is TRBV28, the J call TRBJ2-6, with D perhaps matching TRBD1 (6 bases). The CDR3 runs to 14 residues. The germline CDR1 and CDR2 sequences are MDHEN and SYDVKM. The V gene lost 8 bases and the J gene lost 4 bases, with 12 bases spanning the gap. The CDR3 region is CASLGGRGANVLTF. The CDR3 bases that were read are TGTGCCAGCCTAGGGGGTCGCGGGGCCAACGTC.

This clone was seen repeatedly, ten times or more. The read ends 3 residues before the CDR3 terminus; that terminus is restored from the germline J gene. The V call is TRBV5-1, the J call TRBJ2-4; D possibly corresponds to TRBD2 (5 bases). Germline CDR1 reads SGHRS; CDR2 reads YFSETQ. This CDR3 has 17 amino acids. V lost 0 bases and J lost 0, with 13 bases in between. The CDR3 bases that were read are TGCGCCAGCAGCTTGGAGGTGGGCGCGGGAGCCAAAAACATT. Its protein product is CASSLEVGAGAKNI. The CDR3 in full is CASSLEVGAGAKNIQYF. The full variable domain, completed using reference TRBV5-1 and TRBJ2-4, is KAGVTQTPRYLIKTRGQQVTLSCSPISGHRSVSWYQQTPGQGLQFLFEYFSETQRNKGNFPGRFSGRQFSNSRSEMNVSTLELGDSALYLCASSLEVGAGAKNIQYFGAGTRLSVL.

This clone has at least ten counts. The read stops 3 residues short of the end of the CDR3; the missing end is completed from the germline J gene. The chain combines TRBV20-1 with TRBJ1-2, with D possibly being TRBD1 (6 bases). Germline V gene sequence: CDR1 DFQATT, CDR2 SNEGSKA (reference sequence). Trimming pared 5 bases from V and 4 bases from J, leaving 14 bases between. The CDR3 has 13 residues. The CDR3 sequence is CSALNREGYGYTF. The sequenced CDR3 bases are TGCAGTGCTCTCAACAGGGAGGGCTATGGC.

This clone was detected a few times. From the germline J gene comes the end of the CDR3, since the read stops 3 residues before it. This rearrangement joins TRBV7-9 to TRBJ2-1, with TRBD2 matching 7 bases. V lost 7 bases, J lost 4 bases, and 10 bases stayed unmatched. Germline CDR1 is SEHNR and CDR2 is FQNEAQ (reference sequence). The CDR3 sequence is 15 residues long. The sequenced part of the CDR3 DNA is TGTGCCAGCACCCCCGGCAGCGGGGTATACAATGAG. Amino acid sequence: CASTPGSGVYNE. The whole CDR3 sequence is CASTPGSGVYNEQFF.

In its sample, this clone was seen many times. The CDR3 is cut off 3 residues early in the read; its end comes from the germline J gene. The chain is built from TRBV6-1 and TRBJ1-5, with 9 bases identical to TRBD1. V dropped 3 bases and J dropped 2; count of bases not matched to a gene: 2. The CDR3 consists of 15 residues. CDR1 and CDR2 from the germline V gene are MNHNS and SASEGT. The CDR3 bases that were read are TGTGCCAGCAGTGATAGGACAGGGGGCAATCAGCCC. Its translation is CASSDRTGGNQP. The complete CDR3 protein is CASSDRTGGNQPQHF.

This clone has at least ten counts. The CDR3 end falls 3 residues outside the read, so it is completed with the germline J gene. The V call is TRBV20-1, the J call TRBJ1-5; 10 nucleotides line up with TRBD1. The germline V gene has CDR1 DFQATT and CDR2 SNEGSKA (reference sequence). V lost 5 bases, J lost 6 bases, and 7 bases stayed unmatched. CDR3 length: 14 residues. The covered CDR3 bases are TGCAGTGCTGAGATTGACAGGGGGCGTCAGCCC. Translation gives CSAEIDRGRQP. The complete CDR3 reads CSAEIDRGRQPQHF.

This clone was detected many times. The CDR3 extends 3 residues past the end of the read, so its final part is completed from the germline J gene. J is TRBJ1-1 and V is TRBV5-1, with TRBD1 matching 9 bases. CDR3 size: 15 residues. V gave up 4 bases and J gave up 4 bases; unmatched junction bases: 8. Per the germline V gene, CDR1 is SGHRS and CDR2 is YFSETQ. The CDR3 reads CASSIATGGSTEAFF. CDR3 DNA (partial): TGCGCCAGCAGCATCGCGACAGGGGGGTCCACTGAA. The complete variable domain, with remaining parts taken from reference TRBV5-1 and TRBJ1-1, reads KAGVTQTPRYLIKTRGQQVTLSCSPISGHRSVSWYQQTPGQGLQFLFEYFSETQRNKGNFPGRFSGRQFSNSRSEMNVSTLELGDSALYLCASSIATGGSTEAFFGQGTRLTVV.

This clone was recorded at least ten times. The read ends 3 residues shy of where the CDR3 ends; the end is completed using the germline J gene. The chain is built from TRBV5-4 and TRBJ1-1, with a possible D match to TRBD1 (5 bases). This CDR3 is 15 amino acids long. The V gene's germline CDR1 is SGHNT and CDR2 YYREEE (reference sequence). This CDR3 reads CASSLGGGLRRGAFF. The sequenced part of the CDR3 DNA is TGTGCCAGCAGCTTGGGCGGGGGATTAAGACGTGGA.

This clone showed up many times. The read terminates 3 residues before the CDR3 end, so the remaining end is supplied by the germline J gene. This chain connects TRBV2 to TRBJ2-7, with a possible D match to TRBD2 (7 bases). V dropped 1 base and J dropped 3 bases, with 16 bases sitting between them. The CDR3 runs 16 residues. CDR1 SNHLY and CDR2 FYNNEI come from the germline V gene. CDR3 in amino acids: CASSEVGGPHLYEQYF. CDR3 DNA, as far as it was read: TGTGCCAGCAGTGAAGTCGGGGGGCCCCACCTCTACGAG. Together with reference TRBV2 and TRBJ2-7, the CDR3 gives the full variable domain: EPEVTQTPSHQVTQMGQEVILRCVPISNHLYFYWYRQILGQKVEFLVSFYNNEISEKSEIFDDQFSVERPDGSNFTLKIRSTKLEDSAMYFCASSEVGGPHLYEQYFGPGTRLTVT.

Ten or more counts support this clone. The DNA ends 3 residues before the CDR3 does, and the rest of the CDR3 is filled in from the germline J gene. This chain connects TRBV18 to TRBJ1-2, with D maybe TRBD1 (6 bases). This CDR3 has 14 residues. Germline CDR1 is KGHSH and CDR2 is LQKENI. Incomplete CDR3 DNA: TGTGCCAGCTCACCAGGGGGCGGTGGTGAAGGC. Protein sequence: CASSPGGGGEG. The full CDR3 sequence reads CASSPGGGGEGYTF. Supplemented by reference TRBV18 and TRBJ1-2, the full variable domain reads NAGVMQNPRHLVRRRGQEARLRCSPMKGHSHVYWYRQLPEEGLKFMVYLQKENIIDESGMPKERFSAEFPKEGPSILRIQQVVRGDSAAYFCASSPGGGGEGYTFGSGTRLTVV.

This clone came up many times. An end of the junction does not agree with germline; a read error may underlie this. The CDR3 end lies 3 residues beyond the end of the read and is filled in from the germline J gene. The chain links TRBV6-1 to TRBJ2-3, with 9 bases aligning to TRBD2. The CDR3 has 15 amino acids. Germline-derived CDR1 and CDR2 are MNHNS and SASEGT. The CDR3 spells CAGSEGSGRTDTQYF. CDR3 DNA (partial): TGTGCCGGCAGTGAAGGGAGCGGGAGGACAGATACG.

This clone was counted at least ten times. The read halts 3 residues ahead of the CDR3 end, with the missing end drawn from the germline J gene. The chain is built from TRBV4-2 and TRBJ2-1; a weak D match, TRBD2 (5 bases). CDR3 length equals 16 residues. Trimming took 1 base from V and 1 from J, leaving 11 bases between them. The germline V gene has CDR1 LGHNA and CDR2 YNFKEQ. CDR3 DNA, as far as it was read: TGTGCCAGCAGCCAAGCCCAGCGGAAATCCTACAATGAG. Protein: CASSQAQRKSYNE. The full CDR3 reads CASSQAQRKSYNEQFF.

This clone was found many times. The read terminates 3 residues ahead of where the CDR3 ends, so the germline J gene completes it. The V and J genes are TRBV5-1 and TRBJ2-3, with 8 bases matching TRBD1. CDR1 is SGHRS, CDR2 YFSETQ, per germline. The CDR3 spans 14 residues. Trimming took 6 bases from V and 1 from J; bases not matched to a gene: 4. CDR3 in amino acids: CASTGTGGTDTQYF. The CDR3 bases that were read are TGCGCCAGCACCGGGACAGGCGGCACAGATACG.

This clone was seen ten or more times. The read stops 3 residues short of the end of the CDR3; the missing end is completed from the germline J gene. The V call is TRBV29-1, the J call TRBJ2-7; maybe TRBD1 (6 bases). The CDR3 runs to 12 residues. The V end lost 4 bases, the J end lost 5 bases, and 12 bases lay between the germline ends. CDR1 SQVTM and CDR2 ANQGSEA come from the germline V gene. CDR3 sequence: CSVARGRDEQYF. The sequenced CDR3 bases are TGCAGCGTTGCCAGGGGAAGAGACGAG.

This clone has at least ten counts. The read stops 3 residues short of the end of the CDR3; the missing end is completed from the germline J gene. V is TRBV4-2 and J is TRBJ2-1, with 11 bases matching TRBD2. The trim removed 1 base at V and 0 bases at J, leaving 5 bases unmatched. CDR3 length equals 18 residues. Germline V gene data show CDR1 as LGHNA and CDR2 as YNFKEQ. The CDR3 sequence is CASSQVGLAGGSYNEQFF. The sequenced part of the CDR3 DNA is TGTGCCAGCAGCCAAGTGGGCCTAGCGGGGGGCTCCTACAATGAG.

This clone was counted ten times or more. Coverage ceases 3 residues before the CDR3 finishes, and the germline J gene fills in the end. The chain employs TRBV11-2 and TRBJ2-7, with TRBD2 matching over 7 bases. Trimming at V came to 5 bases and at J to 2 bases, leaving 9 bases not matched to a gene. The CDR3 is 15 residues long. Germline lookup yields CDR1 SGHAT and CDR2 FQNNGV. The CDR3 region is CASSPSAGNPYEQYF. The sequenced part of the CDR3 DNA is TGTGCCAGCAGCCCGTCAGCGGGGAACCCCTACGAG.

This clone was seen at least ten times. The read gets to within 3 residues of the CDR3 end, and the germline J gene fills in the rest. J is TRBJ2-3 and V is TRBV5-1; 13 bases fit TRBD2. With 1 base clipped from V and 5 bases from J, the junction kept 4 bases outside the gene matches. The CDR3 covers 16 residues. The V gene's germline CDR1 is SGHRS and CDR2 YFSETQ. The CDR3 sequence: CASSLRTSGRGDTQYF. The sequenced part of the CDR3 DNA is TGCGCCAGCAGCTTGAGGACTAGCGGGAGAGGAGATACG. The full variable domain, its missing parts supplied by reference TRBV5-1 and TRBJ2-3, is KAGVTQTPRYLIKTRGQQVTLSCSPISGHRSVSWYQQTPGQGLQFLFEYFSETQRNKGNFPGRFSGRQFSNSRSEMNVSTLELGDSALYLCASSLRTSGRGDTQYFGPGTRLTVL.